This T cell receptor (beta chain) is drawn from a study of cytomegalovirus exposure and HLA in healthy donors (dated by TCRdb to about 2017). As for the study more broadly: According to an earlier analysis of around 600 of the donors, about 179 million T cells yielded 117 million unique TCR beta sequences and about 280 Gb of sequence data. Roughly 300 gigabases of sequencing data and roughly 80 million unique TCR sequences made up an early release that covered roughly 670 HLA-typed donors. Of the 398 genotyped donors, around 81% fell in the genetic ancestry cluster associated with self-reported Caucasian donors. The study aimed to test whether signatures of past pathogen exposure could be identified by cataloging public T cell receptors. The T cell repertoires of 700 or so subjects were profiled by immunosequencing and related to cytomegalovirus serostatus. Along with the approximately 700-subject first cohort, a separate validation cohort of around 120 different subjects was used. The study combined high-throughput TCR immunosequencing, statistical association of individual TCRs with disease status, and machine learning to predict cytomegalovirus infection status. In a later analysis, previously published TCR beta repertoires from 550 to 750 donors were re-analyzed and high-resolution HLA genotyping was added so that TCR occurrence patterns could be studied. Rather than drawing on any new phenotypic data, the later analysis identified candidate immune exposures from TCR beta sequences and the way those sequences occurred across donors. An earlier analysis of fewer than 700 of the donors applied high-throughput TCR beta sequencing to assess whether each TCR beta V gene segment acted as functional or pseudogenic. Donor age, sex, ethnicity and CMV serostatus were compiled alongside the repertoire data. A later genetic analysis took genome-wide SNP genotypes for about 60% of the roughly 670 donors and used that subset as a discovery cohort. Every discovery cohort repertoire had been produced on one sequencing platform. Both class I and class II loci were covered by HLA typing, at four-digit resolution. The number of typed donors differed by locus: about 620-630 for A, B, C, DRB1 and DQB1; approximately 520 for DQA1; about 600 for DPA1; and around 470 for DPB1. Four or five DR-DQ haplotypes were handled as single units for association and clustering because linkage in the cohort was strong. Among some 410 genotyped donors of the cohort, an average of around 250,000 unique TCR beta nucleotide sequences was sequenced per donor, of which about 18% were non-productive. Results the study describes overall, beyond this receptor: In a later analysis, HLA-associated TCR beta chains were found to be more clonally expanded and to have lower generation probabilities than equally common non-associated chains. V-gene and J-gene trimming of TCR beta chains was associated with a missense DCLRE1C variant in a later genetic analysis, and the association was replicated in an independent cohort. According to a later genetic analysis, donors in an Asian-associated ancestry cluster had fewer N-insertions in productive TCRs than the approximately 690-donor mean. In an earlier analysis of around 500 of the donors, most TCR beta V segments appeared in productive rearrangements about 87% or about 30% of the time, broadly matching IMGT annotations. The authors suggested that the approach could potentially be generalized to other disease states and immunological phenotypes. Some IMGT-functional V segments, including TRBV6-2 and TRBV6-3, could not be told apart with the 87-base-pair reads, so those segments were excluded. The earlier analysis of about 600 of the donors excluded 15 to 20 rarely observed V segments, including chromosome 9 orphons, because counts were too low. A later analysis found that TCR association rates varied across HLA loci, with DRB1 alleles showing the most associated TCRs and HLA-C alleles the fewest. Most TCR sequences were observed very rarely across donors, whereas some public TCRs were present in many individuals. In vitro tests confirmed that three of the cytomegalovirus-associated TCR beta chains recognize cytomegalovirus antigens. Specific HLA alleles were associated with over 15,000 TCR beta sequences at a false discovery rate of 0.05 in a later analysis. A cluster of highly shared sequence variants was judged likely to represent a technical artifact of the sequencing pipeline. A total of roughly 160 TCR beta chains were listed by the study as associated with cytomegalovirus. Presence/absence analyses assumed roughly uniform sequencing depth across donors, an assumption that may not hold. A further reported finding was that TCR beta sequences accurately predicted the HLA-A and HLA-B alleles for most subjects in the first cohort. This cohort had only TCR beta chains sequenced, and the lack of alpha or paired-chain data limited which features could be detected. Because HLA typing was missing for some donors at each locus, association tests included only the typed subset. Correlated functional status among segregating V segments might reflect linkage disequilibrium, but an unknown experimental factor could not be ruled out. A later analysis found that most CMV-associated TCR beta chains appeared HLA-restricted, with HLA associations seemingly driven largely by CMV exposure. When HLA alleles, especially DR and DQ, strongly co-occurred, attributing TCR associations to individual alleles was difficult. The only immune exposure information available for the cohort was CMV serostatus. Cytomegalovirus status was reported to be diagnosed by the classifier with high specificity and sensitivity in both the original and validation cohorts. Several of the top co-occurrence clusters appeared to be linked to parvovirus B19, influenza, CMV and Epstein-Barr virus, according to a later analysis.

In total, roughly 670 healthy bone marrow donors made up the cohort. Cohort members were all nominally healthy when sampled, although unrecorded immune exposures were likely present. The donor was CMV seronegative and belonged to the group of 352 seronegative cohort members. A peripheral blood sample was collected from each donor, and TCR beta sequencing was performed on peripheral blood mononuclear cells. The Qiagen DNeasy Blood Extraction Kit was used to extract genomic DNA from the blood cell samples. V is cut by 1 base and J by 3 bases, and the space between the germline ends is 7 bases. CDR3 length: 14 amino acids, cysteine to phenylalanine. The only DNA kept is the CDR3, 42 bases in frame from the first base. The germline V gene gives CDR1 as MDHEN and CDR2 as SYDVKM. To prepare the library, the immunoSEQ multiplex PCR assay was applied. For the multiplex PCR, a mixture combining 60 forward primers for TCR Vbeta segments and 13 reverse primers for TCR Jbeta segments was used. A multiplex PCR assay on genomic DNA amplified the CDR3 region of rearranged TCR beta genes. The Illumina HiSeq System was used to sequence the amplified TCR beta libraries as 87-base-pair reads. The authors processed their data as follows. A later analysis tallied around 87 million unique TCR beta chains across the 640 or so repertoires, and around 10 million of those chains were shared by two or more donors. Raw reads were error-corrected and collapsed into unique sequences by a nearest-neighbor algorithm in which closely related sequences were merged to remove PCR and sequencing errors. V, D and J gene segments were assigned by aligning CDR3 sequences to IMGT reference sequences. Each retained sequence needed at least a six-nucleotide match to both a V gene segment and a J gene segment. Rearrangements were called productive when the CDR3 lacked stop codons and stayed in frame with V and J; all others were non-productive. CDR3 was defined according to IMGT convention as the region running from the second conserved V-encoded cysteine to the conserved J-encoded phenylalanine. Sequences without an unambiguous match to a single V gene segment were excluded from the earlier analysis of 450 to 750 of the donors. An earlier analysis of 587 of the donors classified V segments as functional when productive rearrangements were above 56.7% and as segregating when the standard deviation between donors was above 5%. To diagnose cytomegalovirus status from the catalog of TCR beta chain sequences, a statistical classification framework was built. In a later analysis, V and J genes were assigned by comparing TCR nucleotide sequences against IMGT/GENE-DB human TR gene sequences. Using the TCRdist pipeline, a later analysis assigned CDR3 sequences along with most-parsimonious VDJ recombination scenarios. A later analysis defined each TCR beta chain by its CDR3 amino acid sequence plus V-gene family, and excluded reads lacking a unique V-gene family. A later analysis removed roughly 590 highly shared, low-generation-probability nucleotide sequences to deal with suspected cross-contamination and a sequencing artifact. A later analysis calculated a clonal expansion index for each public chain from normalized within-repertoire ranks of inferred template counts. Generation probabilities in a later analysis came from a VDJ recombination model fitted to out-of-frame rearrangements, and those results were checked against IGoR. Hypergeometric tests were used in a later analysis to score TCR-TCR, TCR-HLA and TCR-CMV co-occurrence, with a repertoire-size bias correction applied to the TCR pairs. False discovery rates were estimated in a later analysis by permuting HLA or CMV assignments 20 times. In a later analysis, co-occurring TCRs were grouped using DBSCAN, and TCRdist sequence similarity was added for clustering within HLA-allele-positive subsets. For co-occurrence clustering, repertoires with fewer than 30,000 or more than 120,000 public chains were excluded, along with four to six repertoires with anomalous nucleotide sharing. TCRdb limited this immuneACCESS table to in-frame rearrangements with V and J called. A share of clones is missing; checked studies link under half to unresolved V genes, and the rest is unexplained. V, J and clone size were drawn from that table, and D and trimming were deduced from the DNA. The sample records more than 85,000 clones, around 84% of which are singletons. The top ten constitute 0.9% to 1.5% of the sample.

As to this clone: It has no known antigen specificity. Base qualities are not at hand, and no much larger clone is one base apart.

Rearrangement joined TRBV28 to TRBJ2-1; the D gene cannot be named for sure. The receptor was isolated from a woman aged 18-30 years in good health and CMV-seronegative. Sample: PBMCs. Read as DNA, the sequence is TGTGCCAGCAGTTTATTCGCGGACTACAATGAGCAGTTCTTC. The encoded protein is CASSLFADYNEQFF. This CDR3, with the reference TRBV28 and TRBJ2-1 proteins standing in past its ends, gives the full variable domain DVKVTQSSRYLVKRTGEKVFLECVQDMDHENMFWYRQDPGLGLRLIYFSYDVKMKEKGDIPEGYSVSREKKERFSLILESASTNQTSMYLCASSLFADYNEQFFGPGTRLTVL.